Reported below is one TCR beta chain. In the original workflow: Estimated nucleated cell counts came from reference gene primer amplification. TCRdb's copy holds only in-frame clones and misses some; the assay was immunoSEQ multiplex PCR. The V and J calls and clone size were taken over from that table, and D and trimming were inferred from the DNA. The sample includes 14,000 or so clones, 83% seen only once; the top ten take over 15%. This sample is part of a study of blood T cell repertoires in COVID-19. Looking at the study overall: The study drew acute and convalescent COVID-19 samples from the United States, Italy and Spain. Nucleic acid was either cDNA or gDNA, and it came from T cells, B-cell-depleted T cells, or PBMCs.

Per the germline V gene, CDR1 is KGHSH and CDR2 is LQKENI. V dropped 5 bases and J dropped 13; count of bases not matched to a gene: 10. The CDR3 covers 12 residues. This TCR was recovered from a man aged 40-49 years with active or convalescent COVID-19. This chain joins TRBV18 and TRBJ2-7, with 8 nucleotides matching TRBD1. Sequencing was performed on peripheral blood. CDR3 sequence reads: CASSSQDREPYF. In DNA form, the CDR3 reads TGTGCCAGCTCATCTCAGGACAGGGAGCCTTACTTC.